The present entry profiles one TCR beta chain with its context. The antigen is unknown. The record originates from a study of blood T cells in healthy people across ages. Study overall: Researchers report that template switching captured about one barcoded beta molecule per two T cells.

J lost 6 bases, V lost 4 bases, and 6 bases had no gene match. Germline V gives CDR1 LNHNV, CDR2 YYDKDF (reference sequence). The CDR3 contains 13 residues. Using a J-beta primer mix together with a sample-barcoded 5' primer, a second PCR was run for roughly 6 to 11 cycles. TCRdb processed the 5' RACE reads anew with MiXCR; each CDR3 protein has one entry. This sample has over 1,500,000 distinct CDR3 sequences, with about two fifths found just once. Findings and caveats of the study: Unsorted PBMC material precluded a definitive naive versus antigen-experienced comparison. Per million T cells, TCR beta diversity dropped about linearly as age rose.

The J gene is TRBJ2-7, the V gene TRBV15; TRBD1 aligns across 7 bases. The sequencing sample was made of blood. This clonotype was obtained from a human donor in good health. The CDR3 loop reads CATSTSGTAEQYF. The CDR3 region has the DNA TGTGCCACCAGCACCTCCGGGACAGCCGAGCAGTACTTC.